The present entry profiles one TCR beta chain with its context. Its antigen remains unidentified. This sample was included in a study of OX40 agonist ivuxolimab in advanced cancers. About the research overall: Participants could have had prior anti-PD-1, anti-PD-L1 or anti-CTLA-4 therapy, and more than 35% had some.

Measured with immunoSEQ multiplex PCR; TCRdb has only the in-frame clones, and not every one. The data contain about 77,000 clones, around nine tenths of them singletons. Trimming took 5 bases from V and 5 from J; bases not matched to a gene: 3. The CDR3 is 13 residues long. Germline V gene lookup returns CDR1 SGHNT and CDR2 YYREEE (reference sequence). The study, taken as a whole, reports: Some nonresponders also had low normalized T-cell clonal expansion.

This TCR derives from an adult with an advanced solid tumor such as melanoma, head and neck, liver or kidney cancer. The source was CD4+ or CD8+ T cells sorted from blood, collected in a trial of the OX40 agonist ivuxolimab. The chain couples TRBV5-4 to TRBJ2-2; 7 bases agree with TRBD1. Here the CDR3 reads CASRQGWTGELFF. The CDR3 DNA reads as TGTGCCAGCAGACAGGGGTGGACCGGGGAGCTGTTTTTT.